What follows describes a single T cell receptor (beta chain). This specimen belongs to a study of blood T cell repertoires in COVID-19. Overall study: PBMCs, B-cell-depleted T cells, or T cells were the source of the cDNA or gDNA that made up the material.

The data were produced by immunoSEQ multiplex PCR, yet TCRdb's version contains in-frame clones alone and is incomplete. The sample lists about 89,000 clones; about 95% were seen once. CDR1 and CDR2 from the germline V gene are SGHVS and FNYEAQ. This CDR3 contains 17 residues. V shed 5 bases, J shed 0 bases, and the junction held 5 bases outside the gene matches. The rearrangement links TRBV7-6 to TRBJ2-3; 13 bases are a match to TRBD2. Specimen: peripheral blood. The origin of this receptor is a human donor with active COVID-19. The donor label of this sample is uncertain. CDR3 sequence (DNA): TGTGCCAGCAGCCCGGGACTAGCGGGATCTAGCACAGATACGCAGTATTTT. Translation gives CASSPGLAGSSTDTQYF.